A single sample is the source of the 19 T cell receptor beta chains below, sequenced in a study of T-cell reconstitution after alpha-beta-depleted transplantation in children. Unique molecular identifiers were incorporated into the prepared TCRbeta library. TCRdb analysed the PCR reads with MiXCR anew, one entry per CDR3 protein. The sample shows 500,000 to 650,000 distinct CDR3 sequences, about an eighth of them seen only once. The sequencing here drew on PBMCs, mostly from graft donor cells, taken 180 days after TCRalphabeta/CD19-depleted stem cell transplant. These receptors came from a female patient aged 2-9 years who had a stem cell transplant for aplastic anemia, so the T cells may come from the graft donor.

This clonotype was observed a few times. The chain has TRBV12-3 or TRBV12-4 and TRBJ2-1, with D perhaps TRBD1 or TRBD2 (5 bases each). V lost 5 bases to trimming and J lost 15 bases, with 20 bases between them. The CDR3 spans 13 residues. The CDR3 protein is CASSPTPPGRRFF. DNA for the CDR3: TGTGCCAGCAGTCCAACCCCCCCGGGGCGGCGGTTCTTC.

This clonotype was picked up many times. The genes are TRBV12-3 or TRBV12-4 and TRBJ2-1, with 13 bases aligning to TRBD2. This CDR3 is 16 amino acids long. The ends lost 4 bases at V and 0 bases at J; junction bases unmatched: 0. The CDR3 nucleotides read TGTGCCAGCAGTTGGACTAGCGGGAGCTCCTACAATGAGCAGTTCTTC. Translating it yields CASSWTSGSSYNEQFF.

This chain uses TRBV5-1 with TRBJ2-3, with TRBD1 identical over 7 bases. The CDR3 loop spans 15 amino acids. From germline, CDR1 is SGHRS and CDR2 YFSETQ. The V segment lost 4 bases and the J segment 0 bases; nucleotides outside the gene matches: 5. This CDR3 reads CASSRPDRSTDTQYF. As DNA, the CDR3 is TGCGCCAGCAGCCGCCCGGACAGGAGCACAGATACGCAGTATTTT.

This clonotype was seen more than once but under ten times. The J gene is TRBJ1-4, the V gene TRBV28, with D unresolved. Trimming took 10 bases from V and 2 from J, leaving 14 bases between them. Germline lookup yields CDR1 MDHEN and CDR2 SYDVKM. This CDR3 region has 14 residues. In DNA, the CDR3 is TGTGCCACCCGGGAGGTGGTCACTAATGAAAAACTGTTTTTT. Protein: CATREVVTNEKLFF.

In its sample, this clonotype was seen a few times. The V gene is TRBV20-1, the J gene TRBJ2-7, with D unresolved. CDR3 length equals 11 residues. CDR1 and CDR2 (germline): DFQATT, SNEGSKA (reference sequence). CDR3 coding DNA: TGCGCCCCCGAGCAGGCCTACGAGCAGTACTTC. Translating it yields CAPEQAYEQYF.

This clonotype was counted ten times or more. The V gene is TRBV12-3 or TRBV12-4, the J gene TRBJ2-5; D may correspond to TRBD1 or TRBD2 (5 bases each). Trimming shortened V by 4 bases and J by 3 bases, and 6 bases separated the two germline ends. The CDR3 covers 12 residues. The CDR3 sequence is CASSWGKETQYF. The CDR3 region has the DNA TGTGCCAGCAGTTGGGGGAAAGAGACCCAGTACTTC.

This clonotype was seen more than once but under ten times. The chain links TRBV29-1 to TRBJ1-1; D is unclear. Germline assignment: CDR1 SQVTM and CDR2 ANQGSEA. This CDR3 region has 14 residues. The V and J ends lost 5 bases and 0 bases respectively, with 13 bases between them. The CDR3 region has the DNA TGCAGCGTTATCAGCAGGAGGTTGAACACTGAAGCTTTCTTT. Its protein is CSVISRRLNTEAFF.

The chain uses TRBV7-2 and TRBJ1-3; D remains ambiguous. The germline CDR1 and CDR2 sequences are SGHTA and FQGNSA. This CDR3 comprises 15 residues. With 5 bases removed from V and 0 bases from J, the gap between germline ends came to 11 bases. Here the CDR3 reads CASSPRGSSGNTIYF. The DNA of the CDR3 is TGTGCCAGCAGCCCCCGTGGAAGCTCTGGAAACACCATATATTTT.

This clonotype has ten or more counts. The chain uses TRBV12-3 or TRBV12-4 and TRBJ1-5, with no clear D. The CDR3 consists of 15 residues. V shed 4 bases and J shed 0 bases, with 10 bases lying between them. This CDR3 reads CASSSFIVSNQPQHF. As DNA, the CDR3 is TGTGCCAGCAGTTCTTTCATAGTTAGCAATCAGCCCCAGCATTTT.

This clonotype was recorded many times. The chain combines TRBV15 with TRBJ1-1, with TRBD1 matching over 8 bases. Germline loops: CDR1 LNHNV, CDR2 YYDKDF (reference sequence). V lost 3 bases and J lost 2; bases outside the gene matches: 5. CDR3 length equals 15 residues. CDR3 protein: CATSRRTGPNTEAFF. The DNA for the CDR3 is TGTGCCACCAGCAGGAGGACAGGGCCAAACACTGAAGCTTTCTTT.

This clonotype was observed a handful of times. The chain links TRBV7-9 to TRBJ2-1; a weak D match, TRBD2 (5 bases). V lost 5 bases and J lost 3, with 14 bases in between. The CDR3 loop spans 15 amino acids. Looked up from germline, CDR1 is SEHNR and CDR2 is FQNEAQ (reference sequence). This CDR3 is CASSRAEYLYNEQFF. The DNA of the CDR3 is TGTGCCAGCAGCCGAGCGGAGTACCTCTACAATGAGCAGTTCTTC.

The chain couples TRBV27 to TRBJ2-5, with D unclear. This CDR3 is 14 amino acids long. Germline V CDR1 and CDR2: MNHEY, SMNVEV (reference sequence). V lost 3 bases and J 5 bases, leaving 13 bases between the germline ends. The CDR3 nucleotides are TGTGCCAGCAGTTTGAGTCGCCGTGTGGAGACCCAGTACTTC. Translating it yields CASSLSRRVETQYF.

The rearrangement links TRBV12-3 or TRBV12-4 to TRBJ1-2; 9 bases are a match to TRBD1. CDR3 length equals 14 residues. V shed 7 bases and J 3 bases; nucleotides not matched to a gene: 6. The chain's CDR3 is CASTPDRGHYGYTF. The DNA of the CDR3 is TGTGCCAGCACCCCGGACAGGGGTCACTATGGCTACACCTTC.

The V and J genes are TRBV6-2 or TRBV6-3 and TRBJ1-2, with D unresolved. The CDR3 runs 17 residues. Trimming removed 1 base from V and 6 bases from J, with 21 bases in between. The germline gives CDR1 MNHEY, CDR2 SVGEGT. CDR3 in amino acids: CASSYYTARQSMDGYTF. CDR3 nucleotides: TGTGCCAGCAGTTACTACACCGCCAGGCAATCTATGGATGGCTACACCTTC.

The J gene is TRBJ1-2, the V gene TRBV6-2 or TRBV6-3, with 7 bases identical to TRBD1. The length of the CDR3 is 15 residues. The J segment lost 6 bases and the V segment lost 5 bases, leaving 12 bases of the junction unmatched. Germline V gives CDR1 MNHEY, CDR2 SVGEGT. The CDR3 loop reads CASSQPLGQANGYTF. The DNA for the CDR3 is TGTGCCAGCAGTCAACCCCTCGGACAGGCCAATGGCTACACCTTC.

This clonotype was observed a handful of times. The genes are TRBV28 and TRBJ2-5, with TRBD1 matching over 7 bases. The V gene end was trimmed by 5 bases and the J gene end by 5 bases; junction bases not matched to a gene: 11. Germline values: CDR1 MDHEN, CDR2 SYDVKM. The CDR3 consists of 15 residues. The CDR3 coding sequence is TGTGCCAGCAGTCTCCGGACAGGAATAGGGGAGACCCAGTACTTC. Its translation: CASSLRTGIGETQYF.

The genes are TRBV7-2 and TRBJ2-1; D perhaps matches TRBD1 (6 bases). Germline lookup yields CDR1 SGHTA and CDR2 FQGNSA. The CDR3 consists of 14 residues. With 6 bases removed from V and 9 bases from J, the gap between germline ends came to 18 bases. CDR3 region: CASSTGTALGEQFF. CDR3 in DNA: TGTGCCAGCAGTACAGGGACCGCCCTAGGTGAGCAGTTCTTC. The complete variable domain, with remaining parts taken from reference TRBV7-2 and TRBJ2-1, reads GAGVSQSPSNKVTEKGKDVELRCDPISGHTALYWYRQSLGQGLEFLIYFQGNSAPDKSGLPSDRFSAERTGGSVSTLTIQRTQQEDSAVYLCASSTGTALGEQFFGPGTRLTVL.

The sample holds a few counts of this clonotype. The V and J genes are TRBV7-2 and TRBJ2-3; 11 bases map to TRBD1. J lost 3 bases, V lost 4 bases, and 6 bases had no gene match. Germline-derived CDR1 and CDR2 are SGHTA and FQGNSA. The CDR3 sequence is 16 residues long. The chain's CDR3 is CASSSDRDRGTDTQYF. CDR3 bases: TGTGCCAGCAGCTCCGACCGGGACAGGGGGACAGATACGCAGTATTTT.

This clonotype occurred many times. The chain couples TRBV20-1 to TRBJ2-4; 9 bases are shared with TRBD2. The germline CDR1 and CDR2 sequences are DFQATT and SNEGSKA (reference sequence). CDR3 length equals 15 residues. V was clipped by 0 bases and J by 5 bases; unmatched bases: 5. The CDR3 DNA reads TGCAGTGCTAGAGAAGGAGCGGGAGGTCAAAACATTCAGTACTTC. Its translation is CSAREGAGGQNIQYF.